Each of the 24 T cell receptor beta chains below was sequenced from the same sample in a study of Ad26.COV2.S vaccination and SARS-CoV-2 variants. The method was immunoSEQ multiplex PCR; TCRdb's version includes in-frame clones alone and lacks a portion of them. The sample has some 350,000 clones, 85% to 90% seen once. Treatment denoted: roughly 20 received Ad26.COV2.S at low or high dose, single or two shots; about 5 received placebo; per-sample allocation not given. Samples were taken on day 63 after the first vaccine or placebo injection. The sample here was peripheral blood, taken in a trial of Ad26.COV2.S vaccine versus placebo. These TCRs come from a person between 18 and 65 years old who received the Ad26.COV2.S COVID-19 vaccine or a placebo.

The chain couples TRBV4-3 to TRBJ2-5; 7 nucleotides align to TRBD1. V lost 0 bases, J lost 5 bases, and 9 bases stayed unmatched. Germline assignment: CDR1 LGHNA and CDR2 YSLEER. The CDR3 has 16 residues. The CDR3: CASSQEKYRGGETQYF. CDR3 nucleotide sequence: TGCGCCAGCAGCCAAGAAAAATACAGGGGCGGGGAGACCCAGTACTTC.

This chain uses TRBV23-1 with TRBJ1-4; 7 nucleotides agree with TRBD1. TRBV23-1 is labeled an ORF, and its function is uncertain. The V segment lost 7 bases and the J segment 3 bases; nucleotides outside the gene matches: 5. This CDR3 is built from 14 residues. The CDR3 nucleotides read TGCGCCAGCAACCCGACAGGGCCTAATGAAAAACTGTTTTTT. It codes for CASNPTGPNEKLFF.

V and J are TRBV6-5 and TRBJ2-5; D is possibly TRBD2 (6 bases). The CDR3 covers 13 residues. Deletions cut 7 bases from V and 5 bases from J, with 14 bases between. Germline CDR1 is MNHEY and CDR2 is SVGAGI. The CDR3 nucleotides read TGTGCCAGCACCTCATGGGGGAGGGAGACCCAGTACTTC. Translated: CASTSWGRETQYF.

This clone was counted only a few times. This chain connects TRBV7-2 to TRBJ1-2; 8 nucleotides match TRBD1. Looked up from germline, CDR1 is SGHTA and CDR2 is FQGNSA. The CDR3 is made up of 15 amino acids. V lost 4 bases and J lost 3; bases outside the gene matches: 7. CDR3 loop: CASSSDGTGYYGYTF. The CDR3 bases are TGTGCCAGCAGCTCCGACGGGACAGGCTACTATGGCTACACCTTC.

This clone was seen only once. This chain uses TRBV5-4 with TRBJ1-6, with 9 bases fitting TRBD1. CDR1 and CDR2 (germline): SGHNT, YYREEE (reference sequence). V shed 2 bases and J 5 bases; nucleotides not matched to a gene: 2. The CDR3 runs 15 residues. The CDR3, as DNA: TGTGCCAGCAGCTTTGGACAGGGGCATAATTCACCCCTCCACTTT. Translation gives CASSFGQGHNSPLHF.

The chain combines TRBV29-1 with TRBJ2-1, with D perhaps TRBD2 (6 bases). Germline loops: CDR1 SQVTM, CDR2 ANQGSEA. V was pared by 4 bases and J by 10 bases, with 8 bases between. The CDR3 runs 10 residues. The CDR3 region is CSVAGVEQFF. The CDR3 coding sequence is TGCAGCGTTGCGGGAGTCGAGCAGTTCTTC.

The chain uses TRBV6-1 and TRBJ2-3; the D is unclear. This CDR3 is 16 amino acids long. Germline CDR1 reads MNHNS; CDR2 reads SASEGT. Trimming pared 3 bases from V and 1 base from J, leaving 14 bases between. The CDR3 spells CASSETSFGGTDTQYF. As DNA, the CDR3 is TGTGCCAGCAGTGAGACCAGTTTTGGGGGCACAGATACGCAGTATTTT.

The chain employs TRBV9 and TRBJ2-3, with D maybe TRBD2 (5 bases). Germline assignment: CDR1 SGDLS and CDR2 YYNGEE. Trimming took off 0 bases at V and 0 bases at J, with 11 bases between the two ends. The CDR3 runs 16 residues. The CDR3 sequence: CASSVDSGFSTDTQYF. CDR3 nucleotide sequence: TGTGCCAGCAGCGTAGATTCGGGGTTCAGCACAGATACGCAGTATTTT.

The V and J genes are TRBV7-2 and TRBJ2-5; TRBD2 aligns across 10 bases. Germline assignment: CDR1 SGHTA and CDR2 FQGNSA. Losses at the gene ends were 5 bases for V and 0 bases for J; bases not matched to a gene: 3. The CDR3 is 15 residues long. The CDR3 nucleotides read TGTGCCAGCAGCCCGACTAGCGGGTACCAAGAGACCCAGTACTTC. Translated: CASSPTSGYQETQYF.

The J gene is TRBJ2-5, the V gene TRBV7-2, with a tentative D call TRBD2 (5 bases). Germline CDR1 is SGHTA and CDR2 is FQGNSA. CDR3 length equals 14 residues. Between the trimmed V and J ends, which lost 3 bases and 1 base, there was a span of 9 bases. CDR3 sequence: CASSFMGSQETQYF. The DNA for the CDR3 is TGTGCCAGCAGCTTCATGGGGAGCCAAGAGACCCAGTACTTC.

The J gene is TRBJ1-6, the V gene TRBV6-6; 8 bases fit TRBD1. The CDR3 has 14 residues. Germline loops: CDR1 MNHNY, CDR2 SVGAGI (reference sequence). J was trimmed by 7 bases and V by 8 bases; bases with no gene match: 7. The CDR3, as DNA: TGTGCCAGCGGACGACAGGGGACCAATTCACCCCTCCACTTT. Its translation: CASGRQGTNSPLHF.

This clone was detected only once. The CDR3 reads CASSVGGFVYSGANVLTF. DNA for the CDR3: TGTGCCAGCAGCGTTGGGGGGTTTGTTTACTCTGGGGCCAACGTCCTGACTTTC. This chain joins TRBV9 and TRBJ2-6; possibly TRBD2 for D (6 bases). V was trimmed by 2 bases and J by 0 bases, leaving 15 bases between them. The germline V gene encodes CDR1 SGDLS and CDR2 YYNGEE. The CDR3 loop spans 18 amino acids.

V usage is TRBV6-6 and J usage is TRBJ2-1; 7 bases match TRBD1. V dropped 6 bases and J dropped 7; count of bases not matched to a gene: 6. The CDR3 contains 13 residues. CDR1 and CDR2 (germline): MNHNY, SVGAGI (reference sequence). The chain's CDR3 is CASRDRVVNEQFF. As DNA, the CDR3 is TGTGCCAGCAGAGACAGGGTTGTTAATGAGCAGTTCTTC.

The CDR3 sequence is CAISPGTSGQETQYF. CDR3 nucleotides: TGTGCCATCAGTCCCGGGACTAGTGGCCAAGAGACCCAGTACTTC. The genes are TRBV10-3 and TRBJ2-5; 8 nucleotides align to TRBD2. The V gene's germline CDR1 is ENHRY and CDR2 SYGVKD. The CDR3 covers 15 residues. V lost 5 bases and J lost 1; bases outside the gene matches: 6.

This chain connects TRBV2 to TRBJ1-2; D gene unclear. The CDR3 is 14 residues long. V lost 7 bases and J 4 bases, leaving 16 bases between the germline ends. Germline CDR1 and CDR2: SNHLY and FYNNEI. CDR3 bases: TGTGCCAGCACCGAGGGCCAAAATCTCTATGGCTACACCTTC. This sequence encodes CASTEGQNLYGYTF. Based on the CDR3 plus reference TRBV2 and TRBJ1-2, the full variable domain is EPEVTQTPSHQVTQMGQEVILRCVPISNHLYFYWYRQILGQKVEFLVSFYNNEISEKSEIFDDQFSVERPDGSNFTLKIRSTKLEDSAMYFCASTEGQNLYGYTFGSGTRLTVV.

The rearrangement joins TRBV3-1 (or the pseudogene TRBV3-2) to TRBJ1-1; D is possibly TRBD1 (5 bases). Trimming pared 0 bases from V and 6 bases from J, leaving 8 bases between. The CDR3 has 13 amino acids. Germline V CDR1 and CDR2: LGHDT, YNNKEL (reference sequence). CDR3 region: CASSQDQGAEAFF. In DNA, the CDR3 is TGTGCCAGCAGCCAAGACCAGGGCGCTGAAGCTTTCTTT.

The gene calls are TRBV6-5 and TRBJ2-1; the match to TRBD2 covers 7 bases. CDR3 length equals 12 residues. V was pared by 6 bases and J by 7 bases, with 3 bases of the junction left unmatched. Germline V CDR1 and CDR2: MNHEY, SVGAGI. CDR3 residues: CASRRGGNEQFF. The CDR3 coding sequence is TGTGCCAGCAGGCGGGGAGGGAATGAGCAGTTCTTC.

The genes are TRBV5-6 and TRBJ2-7; D unclear. Germline V gene lookup returns CDR1 SGHDT and CDR2 YYEEEE. The length of the CDR3 is 14 residues. V was shortened by 0 bases and J by 1 base, with 8 bases between the two germline ends. This CDR3 is CASSLVGRSYEQYF. The CDR3 DNA reads as TGTGCCAGCAGCTTGGTTGGCCGATCCTACGAGCAGTACTTC.

The chain has TRBV25-1 and TRBJ1-2; unclear D gene. The CDR3 is 14 residues long. Per germline, CDR1 MGHDK and CDR2 SYGVNS. Trimming stripped 7 bases from V and 4 bases from J, with 16 bases between. The CDR3 DNA sequence: TGTGCCAGCACTCCACCCATAGAGTTCTATGGCTACACCTTC. Amino acids: CASTPPIEFYGYTF.

This clone has only a few counts. The V and J genes are TRBV19 and TRBJ1-2; D unclear. Trimming removed 0 bases from V and 2 bases from J, with 7 bases in between. Germline V CDR1 and CDR2: LNHDA, SQIVND (reference sequence). The CDR3 extends over 14 amino acids. CDR3 sequence: CASSIEGSNYGYTF. Written as DNA, the CDR3 is TGTGCCAGTAGTATAGAGGGCAGCAACTATGGCTACACCTTC. Complete variable domain (other parts from reference TRBV19 and TRBJ1-2): DGGITQSPKYLFRKEGQNVTLSCEQNLNHDAMYWYRQDPGQGLRLIYYSQIVNDFQKGDIAEGYSVSREKKESFPLTVTSAQKNPTAFYLCASSIEGSNYGYTFGSGTRLTVV.

The CDR3 protein is CASSLGTGGMNTEAFF. CDR3 coding DNA: TGTGCCAGCAGCTTAGGGACAGGGGGCATGAACACTGAAGCTTTCTTT. The V and J genes are TRBV7-6 and TRBJ1-1; 11 bases map to TRBD1. The V segment lost 1 base and the J segment 0 bases; nucleotides outside the gene matches: 1. Germline V gene lookup returns CDR1 SGHVS and CDR2 FNYEAQ. The CDR3 contains 16 residues.

V and J are TRBV18 and TRBJ2-3; D is perhaps TRBD2 (5 bases). Germline CDR1 and CDR2: KGHSH and LQKENI. This CDR3 has 14 residues. V lost 6 bases and J 7 bases, leaving 17 bases between the germline ends. CDR3 loop: CASSTGSLTYTQYF. CDR3 coding DNA: TGTGCCAGCTCTACGGGGTCCCTTACATATACGCAGTATTTT.

The rearrangement joins TRBV7-9 to TRBJ1-2; D gene uncertain. Trimming removed 5 bases at V and 4 bases at J, with 11 bases between. CDR3 size: 13 residues. Germline CDR1 and CDR2: SEHNR and FQNEAQ (reference sequence). In DNA, the CDR3 is TGTGCCAGCAGCACCTCGGGAGGCTATGGCTACACCTTC. It encodes CASSTSGGYGYTF.

V and J are TRBV6-2 or TRBV6-3 and TRBJ1-1, with D unclear. Germline lookup yields CDR1 MNHEY and CDR2 SVGEGT. This CDR3 region has 15 residues. Trimming removed 5 bases from V and 1 base from J, with 14 bases in between. CDR3 residues: CASSALGLPNTEAFF. CDR3 nucleotide sequence: TGTGCCAGCAGTGCCTTAGGACTGCCGAACACTGAAGCTTTCTTT.